The clone carrying this T cell receptor beta chain was picked up many times. The antigen remains undetermined. TCRdb fed the RACE reads into MiXCR, producing one record per CDR3 protein. The repertoire has roughly 46,000 distinct CDR3 sequences, 3.5% to 4.5% of them found once; the top ten carry 5.8%. The entry originates in a study of human T cells and chemical hapten exposure. Trimming took off 0 bases at V and 5 bases at J, with 7 bases between the two ends. The CDR3 has 13 residues. The V gene's germline CDR1 is SGDLS and CDR2 YYNGEE. The sample's time point: healthy volunteer bleed at 2 weeks. Whole blood, unfractionated, served as the material for total RNA extraction. Findings and caveats of the study: DPC sensitization produced no change in TCRs with frequency above 1 in 1000.

This clonotype was obtained from a human donor in good health. Some clones in this sample may be carry-over from other donors' samples. The genes are TRBV9 and TRBJ2-3; D gene ambiguous. The sequenced sample consisted of whole blood. DNA of the CDR3: TGTGCCAGCAGCGTAGTTGGTCTAGATACGCAGTATTTT. It codes for CASSVVGLDTQYF.